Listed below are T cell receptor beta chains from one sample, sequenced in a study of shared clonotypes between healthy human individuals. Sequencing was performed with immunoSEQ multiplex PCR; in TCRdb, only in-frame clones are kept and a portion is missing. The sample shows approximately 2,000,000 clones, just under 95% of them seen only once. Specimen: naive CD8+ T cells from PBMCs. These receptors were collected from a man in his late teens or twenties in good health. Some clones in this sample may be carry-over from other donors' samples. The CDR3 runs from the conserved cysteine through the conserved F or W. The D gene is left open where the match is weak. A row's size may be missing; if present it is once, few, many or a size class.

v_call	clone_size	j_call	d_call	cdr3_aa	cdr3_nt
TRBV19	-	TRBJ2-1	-	CASTRATSHEQFF	TGTGCCAGTACGAGAGCTACGTCGCATGAGCAGTTCTTC
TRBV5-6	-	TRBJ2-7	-	CASSLLSAVVEQYF	TGTGCCAGCAGCTTGTTATCAGCGGTGGTCGAGCAGTACTTC
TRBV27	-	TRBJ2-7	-	CASKQGPSYEQYF	TGTGCCAGCAAACAAGGGCCTAGCTACGAGCAGTACTTC
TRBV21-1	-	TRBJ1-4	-	CASIADRARLFF	TGTGCCAGCATTGCAGACAGAGCGAGGCTGTTTTTT
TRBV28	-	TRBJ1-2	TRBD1	CASSPRDRVNYGYTF	TGTGCCAGCAGTCCCCGGGACAGGGTTAACTATGGCTACACCTTC
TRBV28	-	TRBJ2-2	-	CASSLTRSPGPGELFF	TGTGCCAGCAGTCTAACACGGAGCCCCGGTCCCGGGGAGCTGTTTTTT
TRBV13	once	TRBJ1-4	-	CASSRGRKNEKLFF	TGTGCCAGCAGCAGGGGACGCAAGAATGAAAAACTGTTTTTT
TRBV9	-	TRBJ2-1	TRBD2	CASEVAGGNNEQFF	TGTGCCAGCGAGGTAGCGGGAGGGAACAATGAGCAGTTCTTC
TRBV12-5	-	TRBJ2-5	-	CASGLWPETQYF	TGTGCTAGTGGTTTATGGCCAGAGACCCAGTACTTC
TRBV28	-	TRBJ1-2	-	CASSLSLRGRGYTF	TGTGCCAGCAGTTTATCGCTTAGGGGGAGAGGCTACACCTTC
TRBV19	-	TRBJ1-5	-	CASSSSIHQPQHF	TGTGCCAGTAGTAGCTCGATTCATCAGCCCCAGCATTTT
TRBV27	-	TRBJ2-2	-	CASSLYRGTANTGELFF	TGTGCCAGCAGTTTATATCGGGGGACTGCGAACACCGGGGAGCTGTTTTTT
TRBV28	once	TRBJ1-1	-	CASSWGTEAFF	TGTGCCAGCAGCTGGGGCACTGAAGCTTTCTTT
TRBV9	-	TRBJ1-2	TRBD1	CASSGAWGTGDPYGYTF	TGTGCCAGCAGCGGGGCCTGGGGGACAGGGGACCCCTATGGCTACACCTTC
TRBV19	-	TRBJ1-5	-	CASRGTSNQPQHF	TGTGCCAGTAGGGGGACGAGCAATCAGCCCCAGCATTTT
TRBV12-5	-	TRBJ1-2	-	CASGPEGNYGYTF	TGTGCTAGTGGCCCCGAAGGGAACTATGGCTACACCTTC
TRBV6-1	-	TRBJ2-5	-	CASGQPWRSQETQYF	TGTGCCAGCGGCCAACCTTGGAGGTCTCAAGAGACCCAGTACTTC
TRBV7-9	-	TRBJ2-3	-	CASSPGTDTQYF	TGTGCCAGCAGCCCGGGGACAGATACGCAGTATTTT
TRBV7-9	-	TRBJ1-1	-	CASISGTEAFF	TGTGCCAGCATCTCCGGAACTGAAGCTTTCTTT
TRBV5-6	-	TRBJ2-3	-	CASSELAADTQYF	TGTGCCAGCAGTGAACTAGCAGCAGATACGCAGTATTTT
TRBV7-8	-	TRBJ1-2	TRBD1	CASNYGTGPYGYTF	TGTGCCAGCAACTACGGGACAGGGCCCTATGGCTACACCTTC
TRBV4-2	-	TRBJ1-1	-	CASSQVGQGIEAFF	TGTGCCAGCAGCCAAGTAGGGCAGGGTATTGAAGCTTTCTTT
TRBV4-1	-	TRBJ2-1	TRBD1	CASSPLERGQNNEQFF	TGCGCCAGCAGCCCACTGGAACGGGGACAGAACAATGAGCAGTTCTTC
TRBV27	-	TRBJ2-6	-	CASSLIGANVLTF	TGTGCCAGCAGTTTAATTGGGGCCAACGTCCTGACTTTC
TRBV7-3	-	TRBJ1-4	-	CASSFENRRWGTNEKLFF	TGTGCCAGCAGCTTTGAAAACAGGCGCTGGGGGACTAATGAAAAACTGTTTTTT
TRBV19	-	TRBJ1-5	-	CASSMVRERGNQPQHF	TGTGCCAGTAGTATGGTTAGGGAGCGGGGCAATCAGCCCCAGCATTTT
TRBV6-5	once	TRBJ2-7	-	CASKQGLGNYEQYF	TGTGCCAGCAAACAGGGACTGGGAAACTACGAGCAGTACTTC
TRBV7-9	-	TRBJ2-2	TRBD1	CASSSNRGRNTGELFF	TGTGCCAGCAGCTCGAACAGGGGAAGGAACACCGGGGAGCTGTTTTTT
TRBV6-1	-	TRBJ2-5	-	CASSDPTPVLLIGETQYF	TGTGCCAGCAGTGATCCGACCCCGGTTCTCCTCATCGGGGAGACCCAGTACTTC
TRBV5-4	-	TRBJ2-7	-	CASQNRDSYEQYF	TGTGCCAGCCAGAACCGGGACTCCTACGAGCAGTACTTC
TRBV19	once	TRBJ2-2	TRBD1	CASSPSTGWDTGELFF	TGTGCCAGTAGTCCGTCGACAGGGTGGGACACCGGGGAGCTGTTTTTT
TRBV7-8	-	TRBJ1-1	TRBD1	CASSTNRGVGNTEAFF	TGTGCCAGCAGCACTAACAGGGGAGTGGGGAACACTGAAGCTTTCTTT
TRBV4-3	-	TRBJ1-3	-	CASSRSSRTSGNTIYF	TGCGCCAGCAGCCGGTCCTCCAGAACGTCTGGAAACACCATATATTTT
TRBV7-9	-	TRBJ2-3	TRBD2	CASRATSGVGVDTQYF	TGTGCCAGCAGAGCCACTAGCGGCGTGGGGGTAGATACGCAGTATTTT
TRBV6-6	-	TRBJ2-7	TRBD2	CASSYSSLAGSHEQYF	TGTGCCAGCAGTTACTCAAGTCTAGCGGGTTCGCACGAGCAGTACTTC
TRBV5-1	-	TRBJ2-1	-	CASSRGEGIPNEQFF	TGCGCCAGCAGCCGCGGGGAAGGGATTCCCAATGAGCAGTTCTTC
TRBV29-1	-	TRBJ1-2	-	CSVPRQGGYTF	TGCAGCGTTCCCCGTCAGGGCGGCTACACCTTC
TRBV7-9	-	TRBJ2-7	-	CASSSPSGTVISYEQYF	TGTGCCAGCAGCTCCCCATCGGGGACGGTGATTTCCTACGAGCAGTACTTC
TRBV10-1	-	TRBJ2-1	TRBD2	CASSPGLEEYNEQFF	TGCGCCAGCAGTCCGGGACTAGAAGAATACAATGAGCAGTTCTTC
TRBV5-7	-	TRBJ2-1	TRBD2	CASSPRILAGTYNEQFF	TGTGCCAGCAGCCCAAGAATTCTAGCGGGTACTTACAATGAGCAGTTCTTC
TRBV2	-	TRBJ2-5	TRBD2	CASSEAVVASGRALHETQYF	TGTGCCAGCAGTGAAGCAGTGGTGGCTAGCGGGAGGGCCCTCCACGAGACCCAGTACTTC
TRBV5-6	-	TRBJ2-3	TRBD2	CASSPVPSGGVDTQYF	TGTGCCAGCAGCCCCGTGCCTAGCGGAGGGGTAGATACGCAGTATTTT
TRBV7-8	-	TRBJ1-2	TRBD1	CASSSTDSGTGYGYTF	TGTGCCAGCAGCTCAACTGACAGCGGGACAGGCTATGGCTACACCTTC
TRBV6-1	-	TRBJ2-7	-	CASSERGTGPYEQYF	TGTGCCAGCAGTGAACGGGGCACTGGGCCCTACGAGCAGTACTTC
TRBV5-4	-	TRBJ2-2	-	CASSPRTVYGPGELFF	TGTGCCAGCAGCCCAAGGACTGTGTATGGACCGGGGGAGCTGTTTTTT
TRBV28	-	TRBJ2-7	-	CASSSAHEFGRLALYF	TGTGCCAGCAGTTCCGCCCATGAGTTCGGTAGGCTTGCACTGTACTTC
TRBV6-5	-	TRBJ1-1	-	CASSYGSVPPNTEAFF	TGTGCCAGCAGTTACGGATCAGTCCCTCCGAACACTGAAGCTTTCTTT
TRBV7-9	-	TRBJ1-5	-	CASSLSGDQPQHF	TGTGCCAGCAGCTTATCGGGGGATCAGCCCCAGCATTTT
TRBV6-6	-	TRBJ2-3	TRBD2	CASILTSGSPDTQYF	TGTGCCAGCATCCTGACTAGCGGGAGCCCAGATACGCAGTATTTT
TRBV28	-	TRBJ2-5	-	CASSLEGRTQETQYF	TGTGCCAGCAGTTTGGAGGGGCGGACCCAAGAGACCCAGTACTTC
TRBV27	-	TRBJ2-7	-	CASSSWGEIEEQYF	TGTGCCAGCAGTTCCTGGGGGGAGATTGAGGAGCAGTACTTC
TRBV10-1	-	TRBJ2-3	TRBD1	CASSDTLGTGTDTQYF	TGCGCCAGCAGTGACACTCTCGGGACAGGCACAGATACGCAGTATTTT